The clone carrying this TCR beta chain has ten or more counts. The antigen remains unidentified. The data were taken from a study of CD8 T cells in ankylosing spondylitis. Findings of the study overall: It appeared that ankylosing spondylitis blood was characterized by a TCR beta motif of several highly homologous variants. Reportedly, significant enrichment of disease-linked clones occurred in matched ankylosing spondylitis synovial fluid. Clones linked with disease were CD8+ and fairly uncommon in the peripheral blood.

Molecular-barcoded quantitative 5'-RACE produced these TCR beta libraries. Each CDR3 protein is one row after TCRdb ran MiXCR on the 5' RACE reads. The sample contains about 130,000 distinct CDR3 sequences, 6% to 8.5% of which appear only once. The germline V gene has CDR1 SGHTA and CDR2 FQGNSA. V lost 1 base to trimming and J lost 1 base, with 8 bases between them. The length of the CDR3 is 15 residues. Sequences were obtained from blood, either unsorted or a sorted T cell fraction (not recorded which). This TCR was recovered from a female donor with ankylosing spondylitis or in good health (not recorded which). This chain connects TRBV7-2 to TRBJ2-4; D tentatively fits TRBD1 or TRBD2 (5 bases each). CDR3 in amino acids: CASSLGGAAKNIQYF. The CDR3, as DNA: TGTGCCAGCAGCTTAGGAGGGGCGGCCAAAAACATTCAGTACTTC.